This T cell receptor beta chain is drawn from a study of neurological immune-mediated disorders. General study points: A possible signature was seen in one related-CDR3 cluster, into which phylogenetic grouping placed the repertoires of 18 of 34 multiple sclerosis patients.

V shed 7 bases and J 3 bases; nucleotides not matched to a gene: 9. From germline, CDR1 is SGHTA and CDR2 FQGNSA. The CDR3 length is 15 residues. TCRdb called the 5' RACE reads again in MiXCR, with one record for every CDR3 protein. The sample gives about 70,000 distinct CDR3 sequences, about 3% of which show up once; about 5% is in the top ten. This clonotype was seen repeatedly, ten times or more. What it binds is not known. The sample comprised PBMCs. The genes are TRBV7-2 and TRBJ1-1; 9 nucleotides match TRBD1. This sequence was found in a woman aged 45-59 years with multiple sclerosis. The CDR3 sequence is CASTFYGDRDTEAFF. CDR3 bases: TGTGCCAGCACCTTTTATGGGGACAGGGACACTGAAGCTTTCTTT.